This TCR beta chain derives from a study of early T cells in non-severe SARS-CoV-2 infection. Overall study context: Sequencing of bulk RNA from unsorted whole blood was done, without chain pairing.

CDR1 SGHAT and CDR2 FQNNGV come from the germline V gene. Trimming removed 3 bases from V and 5 bases from J; junction bases left unmatched: 7. This CDR3 spans 14 amino acids. TCRdb fed the 5' RACE reads into MiXCR, producing one record per CDR3 protein. The sample includes about 58,000 distinct CDR3 sequences, less than 9.5% of them seen just once. As for this clonotype: A much larger clone is a single base away; this may be a read error.

The sequence was collected from an adult who was a healthcare worker with PCR-confirmed SARS-CoV-2 infection or an uninfected control (not recorded which). The sequencing sample was made of whole blood. The chain combines TRBV11-2 with TRBJ2-7, with TRBD2 matching 7 bases. For the CDR3, the DNA is TGTGCCAGCAGCTTTGAGCGGGGCGCTCACGAGCAGTACTTC. Its protein is CASSFERGAHEQYF.